This T cell receptor beta chain was sequenced for a study of blood T cell repertoires in COVID-19 (dated by TCRdb to about 2020). Regarding the study in general: Collaborator samples came from the United States, Italy and Spain and covered acute and convalescent phases of COVID-19. The prospective study material was composed of cDNA or gDNA derived from T cells, B-cell-depleted T cells, or PBMCs. The dataset comprised deeply sampled blood TCRbeta repertoires from subjects exposed to, actively infected with, or recovered from COVID-19. The repertoires were released in a freely available public database intended as a resource for research on the immune response to SARS-CoV-2. Samples came from the ongoing ImmuneRACE study (first 160 participants) plus 1,254 subjects from 6 global collaborators. A de-identified subject ID, COVID-19 status, age in years and sex were almost always included in the sample metadata. Where HLA class I and class II types were available, the types were taken from metadata supplied by the sample provider, not from assay-based typing.

The CDR3 holds 15 amino acids from the cysteine to the phenylalanine. Just CDR3 DNA is preserved here, 45 bases in frame from base 1. Per the germline V gene (reference sequence), SGHKS is the CDR1 and YYEKEE is the CDR2. V is clipped by 0 bases and J by 6 bases, and the sequence between their germline boundaries is 15 bases long. TCRbeta CDR3 regions were amplified from genomic DNA by means of the immunoSEQ Assay, a bias-controlled multiplex PCR. From the authors' description of their analysis: Within the assay, amplification of reference gene primers was used to estimate how many nucleated cells each sample contained. To quantify the absolute abundance of each unique TCRbeta CDR3 rearrangement, sequence reads were collapsed and filtered. For each sample, productive Simpson clonality was calculated as the square root of Simpson's diversity index across productive rearrangements. TCRdb provides this immuneACCESS table in a form limited to in-frame rearrangements. Some clones are lacking; in checked studies, under half of them reflect an unresolved V gene, and why the rest are absent is not known. From that table come the V and J calls and clone size; the DNA was used to work out D and trimming. This sample lists 360,000 or so clones; roughly four fifths were detected once. The ten largest account for 5% to 6% of the sample.

What the authors observed across the whole study: The quantity of clinical and demographic metadata differed by source and by participant and was supplied without curation.

For this clone: The specificity of this receptor is unknown. Base quality data are lacking; no much larger clone is found one base away.

In the prospective study, participants were roughly 18 to 95 years old, resided in about two dozen geographic areas of the United States, and were enrolled through a virtual design. Cohort assignment in the prospective study relied on participant-reported clinical history from a screening survey and a study questionnaire. Recovered participants in ImmuneRACE Cohort 3 were defined by two consecutive negative NP/OP PCR tests, clearance by a healthcare professional, or resolution of symptoms. In the prospective study, whole blood, serum and a nasopharyngeal or oropharyngeal swab were collected from each participant by mobile phlebotomists. Participants in the prospective study had the option to provide additional blood draws and questionnaires over a 2-month period. Blood samples from the prospective study were shipped frozen or at room temperature prior to DNA extraction.

The sample comprised PBMCs or T cells enriched from blood (not recorded which). The sequence came from a woman between 50 and 59 years old who had recovered from COVID-19. The receptor chain draws on TRBV5-5 and TRBJ1-2, with no confident D gene call. The CDR3 sequence is CASSLESRPAHGYTF. The nucleotide sequence reads as follows: TGTGCCAGCAGCTTGGAGTCCAGGCCGGCGCATGGCTACACCTTC.